The 2 T cell receptor beta chains presented below share a single source sample, sequenced in a study of identical twins. TCRdb re-called the 5' RACE reads with MiXCR, one entry per CDR3 protein. The sample shows around 250,000 distinct CDR3 sequences, about 9% of them seen only once. The sample also formed part of further work on yellow fever vaccine responses in identical twins.

Sequenced sample: CD8+ T cells sorted from blood. These receptors came from a woman aged 18-30 years in good health.

The chain carries TRBV19 and TRBJ2-3, with a weak D call TRBD2 (5 bases). The germline V gene encodes CDR1 LNHDA and CDR2 SQIVND (reference sequence). The CDR3 contains 12 residues. The germline V and J ends were trimmed by 5 bases and 5 bases, with 8 bases remaining between them. The CDR3 protein is CASSPGIDTQYF. CDR3 DNA sequence: TGTGCCAGTAGTCCCGGGATAGATACGCAGTATTTT. Full variable domain (remainder filled in from reference TRBV19 and TRBJ2-3): DGGITQSPKYLFRKEGQNVTLSCEQNLNHDAMYWYRQDPGQGLRLIYYSQIVNDFQKGDIAEGYSVSREKKESFPLTVTSAQKNPTAFYLCASSPGIDTQYFGPGTRLTVL.

The chain joins TRBV7-2 to TRBJ2-3; no clear D. Germline V gene data show CDR1 as SGHTA and CDR2 as FQGNSA. V lost 4 bases to trimming and J lost 3 bases, with 8 bases between them. The CDR3 has 13 residues. The CDR3 DNA is TGTGCCAGCAGCTCTATGACAACAGATACGCAGTATTTT. This sequence encodes CASSSMTTDTQYF.